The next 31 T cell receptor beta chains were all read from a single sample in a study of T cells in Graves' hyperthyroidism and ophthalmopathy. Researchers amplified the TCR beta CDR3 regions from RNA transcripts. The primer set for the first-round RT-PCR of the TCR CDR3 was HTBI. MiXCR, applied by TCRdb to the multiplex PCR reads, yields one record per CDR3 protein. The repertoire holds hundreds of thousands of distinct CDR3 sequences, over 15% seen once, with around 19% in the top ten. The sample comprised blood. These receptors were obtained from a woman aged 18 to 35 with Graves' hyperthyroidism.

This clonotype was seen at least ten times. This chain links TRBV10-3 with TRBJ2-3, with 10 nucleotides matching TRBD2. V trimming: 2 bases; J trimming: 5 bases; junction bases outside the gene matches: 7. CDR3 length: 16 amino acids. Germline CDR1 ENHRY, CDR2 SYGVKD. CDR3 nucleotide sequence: TGTGCCATCAGTGAGGGGAGCGGGAGGGCTGGAGATACGCAGTATTTT. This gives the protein CAISEGSGRAGDTQYF.

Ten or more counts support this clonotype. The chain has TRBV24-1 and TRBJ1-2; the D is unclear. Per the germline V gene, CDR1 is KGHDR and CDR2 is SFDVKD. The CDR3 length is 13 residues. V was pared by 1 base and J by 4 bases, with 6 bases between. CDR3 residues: CATSDFDGYGYTF. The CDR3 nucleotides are TGTGCCACCAGTGATTTCGACGGCTATGGCTACACCTTC.

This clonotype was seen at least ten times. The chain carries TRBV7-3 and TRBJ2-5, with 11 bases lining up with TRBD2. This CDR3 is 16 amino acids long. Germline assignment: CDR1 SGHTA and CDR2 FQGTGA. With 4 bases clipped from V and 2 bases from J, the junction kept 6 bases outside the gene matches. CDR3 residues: CASSSDPSGGQETQYF. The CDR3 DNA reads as TGTGCCAGCAGCTCAGATCCTAGCGGGGGGCAAGAGACCCAGTACTTC.

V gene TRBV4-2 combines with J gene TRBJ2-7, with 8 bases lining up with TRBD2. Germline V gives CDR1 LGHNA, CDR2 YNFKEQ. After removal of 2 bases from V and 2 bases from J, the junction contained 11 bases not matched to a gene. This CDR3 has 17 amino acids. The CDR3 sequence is CASSQSYGREATYEQYF. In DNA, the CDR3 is TGTGCCAGCAGCCAATCATATGGGCGGGAGGCCACCTACGAGCAGTACTTC.

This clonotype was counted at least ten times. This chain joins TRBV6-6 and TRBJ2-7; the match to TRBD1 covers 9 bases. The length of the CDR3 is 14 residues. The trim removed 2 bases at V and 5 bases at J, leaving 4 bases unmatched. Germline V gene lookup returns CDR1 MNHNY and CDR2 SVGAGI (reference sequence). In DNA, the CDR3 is TGTGCCAGCAGTTACGAAGGGACAGGGAACGAGCAGTACTTC. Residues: CASSYEGTGNEQYF.

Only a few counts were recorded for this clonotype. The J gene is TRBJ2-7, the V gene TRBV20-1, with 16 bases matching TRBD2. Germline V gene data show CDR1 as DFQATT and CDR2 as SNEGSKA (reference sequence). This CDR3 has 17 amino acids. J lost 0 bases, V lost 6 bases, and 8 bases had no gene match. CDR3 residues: CSATGTSGRGSSYEQYF. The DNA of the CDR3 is TGCAGTGCAACCGGGACTAGCGGGAGGGGGAGCTCCTACGAGCAGTACTTC.

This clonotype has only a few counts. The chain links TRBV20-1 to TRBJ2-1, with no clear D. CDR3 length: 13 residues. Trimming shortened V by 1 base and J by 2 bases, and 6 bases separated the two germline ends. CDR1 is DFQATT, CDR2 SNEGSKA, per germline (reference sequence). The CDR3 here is CSARVGTYNEQFF. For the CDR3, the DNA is TGCAGTGCTAGAGTCGGCACCTACAATGAGCAGTTCTTC.

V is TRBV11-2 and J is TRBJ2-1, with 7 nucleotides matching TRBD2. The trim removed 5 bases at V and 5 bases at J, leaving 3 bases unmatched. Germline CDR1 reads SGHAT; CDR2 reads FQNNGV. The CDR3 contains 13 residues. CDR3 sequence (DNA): TGTGCCAGCAGCGGGGGGGACCACAATGAGCAGTTCTTC. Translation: CASSGGDHNEQFF.

CDR3 coding DNA: TGTGCCAGTAGTATTCTGGGACCATTCCGATATGGCTACACCTTC. Translation: CASSILGPFRYGYTF. V usage is TRBV19 and J usage is TRBJ1-2, with a weak D call TRBD1 (5 bases). Per germline, CDR1 LNHDA and CDR2 SQIVND (reference sequence). V was clipped by 3 bases and J by 5 bases, with 16 bases between them. The CDR3 totals 15 residues.

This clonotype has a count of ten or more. DNA of the CDR3: TGTGCCAGCAGCCAAGTGGGCATGAACACTGAAGCTTTCTTT. This gives the protein CASSQVGMNTEAFF. The chain combines TRBV3-1 with TRBJ1-1; no clear D. The V end was cut by 1 base, the J end by 0 bases, with 6 bases between. CDR3 length: 14 residues. CDR1 LGHDT and CDR2 YNNKEL come from the germline V gene (reference sequence).

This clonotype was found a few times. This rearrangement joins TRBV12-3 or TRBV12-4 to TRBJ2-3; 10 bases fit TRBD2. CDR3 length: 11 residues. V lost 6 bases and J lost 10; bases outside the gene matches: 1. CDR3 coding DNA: TGTGCCAGCAGACTAGCGGGGCCGCAGTATTTT. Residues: CASRLAGPQYF.

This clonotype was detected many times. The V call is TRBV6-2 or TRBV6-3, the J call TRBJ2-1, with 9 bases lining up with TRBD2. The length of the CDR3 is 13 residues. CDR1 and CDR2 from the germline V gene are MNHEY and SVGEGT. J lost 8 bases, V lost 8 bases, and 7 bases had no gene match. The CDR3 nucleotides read TGTGCCAGCTCGGAGCGGGAGGTGGATGAGCAGTTCTTC. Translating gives CASSEREVDEQFF.

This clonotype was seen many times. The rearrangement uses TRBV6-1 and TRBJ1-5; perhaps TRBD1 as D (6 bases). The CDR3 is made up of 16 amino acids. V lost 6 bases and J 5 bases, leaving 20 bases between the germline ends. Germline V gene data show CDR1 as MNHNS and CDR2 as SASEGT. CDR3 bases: TGTGCCAGCAGGACGGGTTGGCAGGGGCAGGATCAGCCCCAGCATTTT. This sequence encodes CASRTGWQGQDQPQHF.

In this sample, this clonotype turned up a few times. The CDR3, as DNA: TGCGCCAGCAGCTTGGAAGCTAGCGCCGGGGCCAACGTCCTGACTTTC. Amino acids: CASSLEASAGANVLTF. The rearrangement links TRBV5-1 to TRBJ2-6, with a weak D call TRBD2 (6 bases). Trimming stripped 0 bases from V and 4 bases from J, with 11 bases between. This CDR3 has 16 amino acids. CDR1 is SGHRS and CDR2 is YFSETQ in the germline V gene.

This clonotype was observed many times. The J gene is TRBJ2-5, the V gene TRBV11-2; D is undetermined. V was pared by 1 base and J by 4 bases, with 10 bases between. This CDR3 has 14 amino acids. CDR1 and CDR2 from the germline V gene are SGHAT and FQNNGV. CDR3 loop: CASSLVGVVETQYF. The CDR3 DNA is TGTGCCAGCAGCTTAGTTGGCGTTGTAGAGACCCAGTACTTC.

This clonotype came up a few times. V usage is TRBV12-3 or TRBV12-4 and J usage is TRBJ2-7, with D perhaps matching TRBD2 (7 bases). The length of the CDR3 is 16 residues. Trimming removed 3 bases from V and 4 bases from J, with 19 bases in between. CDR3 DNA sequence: TGTGCCAGCAGTTTTCGGTTAGGGGGGGGGCAGTACGAGCAGTACTTC. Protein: CASSFRLGGGQYEQYF.

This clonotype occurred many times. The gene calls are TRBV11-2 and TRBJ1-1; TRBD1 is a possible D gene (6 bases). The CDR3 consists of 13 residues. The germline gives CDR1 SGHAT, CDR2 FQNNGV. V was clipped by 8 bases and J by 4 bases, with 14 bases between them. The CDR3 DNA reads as TGTGCCAGCGGCAGGGGTTTAGGCACTGAAGCTTTCTTT. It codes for CASGRGLGTEAFF.

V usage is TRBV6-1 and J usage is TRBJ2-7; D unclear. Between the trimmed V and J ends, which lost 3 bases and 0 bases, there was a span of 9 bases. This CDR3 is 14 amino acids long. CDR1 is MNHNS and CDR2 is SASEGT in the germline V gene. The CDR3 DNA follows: TGTGCCAGCAGTGAGCACCTAAGCTCCTACGAGCAGTACTTC. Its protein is CASSEHLSSYEQYF.

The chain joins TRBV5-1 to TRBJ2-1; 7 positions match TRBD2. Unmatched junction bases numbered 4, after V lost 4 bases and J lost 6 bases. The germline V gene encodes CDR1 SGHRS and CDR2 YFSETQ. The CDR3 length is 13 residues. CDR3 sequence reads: CASSTREGNEQFF. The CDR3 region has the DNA TGCGCCAGCAGCACCAGGGAGGGCAATGAGCAGTTCTTC.

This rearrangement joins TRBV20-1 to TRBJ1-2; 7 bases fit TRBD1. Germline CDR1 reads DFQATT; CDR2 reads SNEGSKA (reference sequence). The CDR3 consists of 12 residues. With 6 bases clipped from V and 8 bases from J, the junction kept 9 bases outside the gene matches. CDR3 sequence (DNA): TGCAGTGCCCCGGAGGGGGCCTCGGGCTACACCTTC. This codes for CSAPEGASGYTF.

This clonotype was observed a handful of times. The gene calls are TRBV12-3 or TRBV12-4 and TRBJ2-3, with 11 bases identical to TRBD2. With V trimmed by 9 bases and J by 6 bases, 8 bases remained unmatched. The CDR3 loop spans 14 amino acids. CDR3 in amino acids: CASSGRGFGDTQYF. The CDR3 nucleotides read TGTGCCAGTAGCGGGAGGGGATTTGGGGATACGCAGTATTTT.

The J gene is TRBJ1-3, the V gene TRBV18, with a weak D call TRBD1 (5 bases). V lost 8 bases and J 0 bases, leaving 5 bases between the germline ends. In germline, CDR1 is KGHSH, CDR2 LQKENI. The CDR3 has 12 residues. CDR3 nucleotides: TGTGCCAGCGGGGGCTCTGGAAACACCATATATTTT. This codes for CASGGSGNTIYF.

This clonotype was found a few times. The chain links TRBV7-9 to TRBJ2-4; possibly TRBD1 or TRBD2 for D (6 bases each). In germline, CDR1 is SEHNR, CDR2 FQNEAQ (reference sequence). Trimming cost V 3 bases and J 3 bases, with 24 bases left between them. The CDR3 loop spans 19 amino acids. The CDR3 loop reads CASSFHKGGGVKGKNIQYF. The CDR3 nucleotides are TGTGCCAGCAGCTTCCATAAAGGGGGAGGAGTGAAAGGCAAAAACATTCAGTACTTC.

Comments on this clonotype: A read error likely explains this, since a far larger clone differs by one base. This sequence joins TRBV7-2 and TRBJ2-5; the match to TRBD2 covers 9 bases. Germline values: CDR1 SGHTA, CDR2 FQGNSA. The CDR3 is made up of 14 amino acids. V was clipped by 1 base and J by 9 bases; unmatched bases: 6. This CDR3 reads CASSLGGGGEAQYF. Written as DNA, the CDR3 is TGTGCCAGCAGCTTAGGTGGCGGGGGGGAGGCCCAGTACTTC.

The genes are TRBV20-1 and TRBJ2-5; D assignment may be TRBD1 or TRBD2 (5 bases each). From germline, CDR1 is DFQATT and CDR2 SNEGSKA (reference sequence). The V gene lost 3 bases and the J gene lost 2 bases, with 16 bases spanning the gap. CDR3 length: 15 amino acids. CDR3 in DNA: TGCAGTGCTAGCCCCGGGGCCACCCTTCAAGAGACCCAGTACTTC. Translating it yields CSASPGATLQETQYF.

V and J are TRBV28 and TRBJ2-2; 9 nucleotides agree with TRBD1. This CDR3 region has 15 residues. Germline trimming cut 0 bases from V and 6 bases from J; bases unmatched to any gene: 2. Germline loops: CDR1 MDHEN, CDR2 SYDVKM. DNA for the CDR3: TGTGCCAGCAGTTTATGGACAGGGGGACCCGGGGAGCTGTTTTTT. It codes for CASSLWTGGPGELFF.

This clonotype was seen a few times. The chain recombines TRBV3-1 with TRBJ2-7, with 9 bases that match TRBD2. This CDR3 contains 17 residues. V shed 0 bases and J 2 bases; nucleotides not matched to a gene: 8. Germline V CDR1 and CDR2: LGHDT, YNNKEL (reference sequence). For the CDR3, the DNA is TGTGCCAGCAGCCAAGATCTTTCAGCGGGGGGCGCCTACGAGCAGTACTTC. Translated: CASSQDLSAGGAYEQYF.

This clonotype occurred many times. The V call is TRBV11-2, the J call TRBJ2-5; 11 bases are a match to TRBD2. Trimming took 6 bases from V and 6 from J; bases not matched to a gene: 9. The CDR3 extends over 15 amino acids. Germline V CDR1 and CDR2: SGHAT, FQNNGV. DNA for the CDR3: TGTGCCAGCAGACCTACTAGCGGGAGTTGGAAGACCCAGTACTTC. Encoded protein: CASRPTSGSWKTQYF.

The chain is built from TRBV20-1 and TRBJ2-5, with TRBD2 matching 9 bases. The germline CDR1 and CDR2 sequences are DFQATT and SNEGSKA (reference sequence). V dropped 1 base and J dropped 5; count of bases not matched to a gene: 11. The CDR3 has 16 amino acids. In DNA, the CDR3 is TGCAGTGCTAGAGGCGGGGCGGGGGGGGCCTATGAGACCCAGTACTTC. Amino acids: CSARGGAGGAYETQYF.

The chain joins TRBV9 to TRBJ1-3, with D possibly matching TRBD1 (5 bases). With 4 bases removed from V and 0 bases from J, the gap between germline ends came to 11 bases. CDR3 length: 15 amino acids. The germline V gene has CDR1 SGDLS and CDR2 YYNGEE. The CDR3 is CASSFGGDSGNTIYF. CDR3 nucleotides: TGTGCCAGCAGCTTTGGGGGTGACTCTGGAAACACCATATATTTT.

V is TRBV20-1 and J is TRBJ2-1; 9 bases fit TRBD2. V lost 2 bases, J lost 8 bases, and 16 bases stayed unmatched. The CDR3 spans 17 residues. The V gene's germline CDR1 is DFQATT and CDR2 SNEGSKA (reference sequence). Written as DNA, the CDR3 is TGCAGTGCTAGAAGTGCGGGAGGGGAAGGACTGGGTGATGAGCAGTTCTTC. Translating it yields CSARSAGGEGLGDEQFF.